The 21 T cell receptor beta chains in this list originate from one sample, sequenced in a study of blood T cell repertoires in COVID-19. Data came from immunoSEQ multiplex PCR; TCRdb stores just in-frame clones and leaves some out. Found here are about 270,000 clones, approximately 84% of them singletons; the top ten hold about 1.5%. Sequences were obtained from peripheral blood. The receptor set was obtained from a human donor with COVID-19, enrolled during active disease. The donor label of this sample is uncertain.

The chain uses TRBV18 and TRBJ2-1; 7 bases are shared with TRBD1. This CDR3 is built from 15 residues. The V gene's germline CDR1 is KGHSH and CDR2 LQKENI. V shed 4 bases, J shed 2 bases, and the junction held 5 bases outside the gene matches. In nucleotides, the CDR3 is TGTGCCAGCTCACGAGACAGGGACCCCTACAATGAGCAGTTCTTC. Protein: CASSRDRDPYNEQFF.

The gene calls are TRBV12-5 and TRBJ2-3, with D possibly being TRBD2 (6 bases). The CDR3 is 17 amino acids. Per the germline V gene, CDR1 is LGHNT and CDR2 is FRNRAP. The V end lost 6 bases, the J end lost 4 bases, and 23 bases lay between the germline ends. The CDR3 protein is CASGTPPAGSQADTQYF. The CDR3 region has the DNA TGTGCTAGTGGCACACCCCCAGCGGGCTCCCAGGCAGATACGCAGTATTTT.

V gene TRBV28 combines with J gene TRBJ1-6; 9 bases agree with TRBD1. J was trimmed by 9 bases and V by 2 bases; bases with no gene match: 17. The CDR3 is made up of 19 amino acids. The germline CDR1 and CDR2 sequences are MDHEN and SYDVKM. CDR3 residues: CASSLARDRAAPITSPLHF. DNA of the CDR3: TGTGCCAGCAGTTTAGCGAGGGACAGGGCAGCTCCTATTACTTCACCCCTCCACTTT.

This rearrangement joins TRBV14 to TRBJ2-7; D is uncertain. The CDR3 has 11 amino acids. V shed 3 bases and J shed 7 bases, with 7 bases lying between them. CDR1 is SGHDN and CDR2 is FVKESK in the germline V gene. CDR3 protein: CASSHTREQYF. In DNA form, the CDR3 reads TGTGCCAGCAGCCACACGAGGGAGCAGTACTTC.

The gene calls are TRBV6-4 and TRBJ2-2; maybe TRBD2 (5 bases). V lost 8 bases to trimming and J lost 1 base, with 11 bases between them. Germline V gene sequence: CDR1 MRHNA, CDR2 SNTAGT. The length of the CDR3 is 14 residues. The CDR3 nucleotides read TGTGCCAGCTCTACCGAGGGGAACACCGGGGAGCTGTTTTTT. Amino acids: CASSTEGNTGELFF.

J is TRBJ2-1 and V is TRBV4-3, with 11 positions matching TRBD2. The V and J ends lost 0 bases and 8 bases, in that order; junction bases with no gene match: 9. Germline CDR1 and CDR2: LGHNA and YSLEER. The CDR3 is 17 amino acids. Here the CDR3 reads CASSQDLGLAGGDEQFF. The CDR3 DNA reads TGCGCCAGCAGCCAAGATCTAGGCCTAGCGGGAGGCGATGAGCAGTTCTTC.

V gene TRBV4-1 combines with J gene TRBJ1-4; TRBD1 might be the D (5 bases). The V gene's germline CDR1 is MGHRA and CDR2 YSYEKL. The V end lost 4 bases, the J end lost 5 bases, and 8 bases lay between the germline ends. The CDR3 loop spans 13 amino acids. The CDR3 bases are TGCGCCAGCAGCCGGGGGGTAAATGAAAAACTGTTTTTT. It specifies CASSRGVNEKLFF.

This chain joins TRBV7-2 and TRBJ2-7, with D perhaps TRBD2 (6 bases). From germline, CDR1 is SGHTA and CDR2 FQGNSA. The CDR3 covers 13 residues. Trimming removed 5 bases at V and 6 bases at J, with 14 bases between. Here the CDR3 reads CASSAGPSGEQYF. The CDR3 nucleotides read TGTGCCAGCAGCGCGGGACCTTCGGGCGAGCAGTACTTC. The whole variable domain, filled in from reference TRBV7-2 and TRBJ2-7, reads GAGVSQSPSNKVTEKGKDVELRCDPISGHTALYWYRQSLGQGLEFLIYFQGNSAPDKSGLPSDRFSAERTGGSVSTLTIQRTQQEDSAVYLCASSAGPSGEQYFGPGTRLTVT.

V gene TRBV27 combines with J gene TRBJ1-5; D may be TRBD1 (5 bases). The V and J ends lost 3 bases and 11 bases respectively, with 17 bases between them. Germline values: CDR1 MNHEY, CDR2 SMNVEV (reference sequence). The length of the CDR3 is 14 residues. The CDR3 loop is CASSLRRGSLAQHF. DNA for the CDR3: TGTGCCAGCAGTTTGCGAAGGGGAAGTCTTGCCCAGCATTTT.

The chain has TRBV4-1 and TRBJ1-2; 7 nucleotides align to TRBD1. Germline lookup yields CDR1 MGHRA and CDR2 YSYEKL. The CDR3 totals 21 residues. V was pared by 0 bases and J by 0 bases, with 19 bases of the junction left unmatched. The CDR3, as DNA: TGCGCCAGCAGCCAAGATCCATTTCGGGACAGTCCAGGTAGGACTAACTATGGCTACACCTTC. Translated, it gives CASSQDPFRDSPGRTNYGYTF.

V and J are TRBV5-1 and TRBJ2-6, with no clear D. CDR1 is SGHRS, CDR2 YFSETQ, per germline. This CDR3 contains 15 residues. V lost 0 bases, J lost 2 bases, and 6 bases lay in between. CDR3 sequence reads: CASSLATAGANVLTF. In nucleotides, the CDR3 is TGCGCCAGCAGCTTGGCGACTGCTGGGGCCAACGTCCTGACTTTC.

This chain joins TRBV7-9 and TRBJ2-3; no reliable D call. Trimming left V 1 base short and J 0 bases short, with 5 bases between. The CDR3 runs to 14 residues. Germline V CDR1 and CDR2: SEHNR, FQNEAQ (reference sequence). CDR3: CASSLVPSTDTQYF. The CDR3 coding sequence is TGTGCCAGCAGCTTAGTCCCTAGCACAGATACGCAGTATTTT.

The rearrangement links TRBV28 to TRBJ1-1; D is possibly TRBD1 (5 bases). Germline V CDR1 and CDR2: MDHEN, SYDVKM. V lost 5 bases to trimming and J lost 5 bases, with 9 bases between them. The CDR3 covers 12 residues. The CDR3 nucleotides are TGTGCCAGCAGTACTGGGGGGACTGAAGCTTTCTTT. Translation gives CASSTGGTEAFF.

The chain recombines TRBV6-5 with TRBJ2-5; D is ambiguous. The CDR3 is made up of 10 amino acids. Germline lookup yields CDR1 MNHEY and CDR2 SVGAGI. Trimming removed 10 bases from V and 3 bases from J, with 6 bases in between. CDR3 bases: TGTGCCACCCTAGAAGAGACCCAGTACTTC. Translating gives CATLEETQYF.

The genes are TRBV19 and TRBJ2-7; the match to TRBD1 covers 10 bases. This CDR3 contains 14 residues. The V segment lost 6 bases and the J segment 3 bases; nucleotides outside the gene matches: 5. Germline V CDR1 and CDR2: LNHDA, SQIVND (reference sequence). CDR3 protein: CASREGQGNYEQYF. CDR3 coding DNA: TGTGCCAGTAGGGAGGGACAGGGGAACTACGAGCAGTACTTC.

This chain joins TRBV5-1 and TRBJ1-2; a possible D gene is TRBD1 (6 bases). Trimming took off 2 bases at V and 0 bases at J, with 23 bases between the two ends. This CDR3 spans 19 amino acids. In germline, CDR1 is SGHRS, CDR2 YFSETQ. The CDR3 sequence: CASSFDQTDHRASNYGYTF. The CDR3 nucleotides read TGCGCCAGCAGCTTCGACCAAACCGATCACAGGGCTTCTAACTATGGCTACACCTTC.

The CDR3: CSGGDGLSGNTIYF. For the CDR3, the DNA is TGCAGCGGTGGAGACGGACTCTCTGGAAACACCATATATTTT. The chain is built from TRBV29-1 and TRBJ1-3; the D is unclear. The V gene lost 7 bases and the J gene lost 0 bases, with 13 bases spanning the gap. CDR1 SQVTM and CDR2 ANQGSEA come from the germline V gene. There are 14 residues in the CDR3.

This chain links TRBV24-1 with TRBJ1-2, with D perhaps TRBD1 (5 bases). The CDR3 consists of 14 residues. The germline V and J ends were trimmed by 4 bases and 3 bases, with 11 bases remaining between them. Germline CDR1 is KGHDR and CDR2 is SFDVKD. This CDR3 is CATSEGDRYYGYTF. CDR3 coding DNA: TGTGCCACCAGTGAAGGCGACAGATACTATGGCTACACCTTC.

This clone has a single count. DNA for the CDR3: TGTGCCAGCAGGGATCCGGGACAGGGGACGGGTGAGCAGTTCTTC. This gives the protein CASRDPGQGTGEQFF. The V and J genes are TRBV6-5 and TRBJ2-1; 10 bases match TRBD1. This CDR3 spans 15 amino acids. Germline V gene sequence: CDR1 MNHEY, CDR2 SVGAGI. V shed 6 bases and J 9 bases; nucleotides not matched to a gene: 11.

The chain combines TRBV7-2 with TRBJ2-2; 8 bases are a match to TRBD2. V gave up 1 base and J gave up 5 bases; unmatched junction bases: 9. This CDR3 comprises 17 residues. Germline V gene sequence: CDR1 SGHTA, CDR2 FQGNSA. CDR3 nucleotide sequence: TGTGCCAGCAGCTTAGACGGCGCTAGCGGGCGTACCGGGGAGCTGTTTTTT. As protein: CASSLDGASGRTGELFF.

The chain employs TRBV25-1 and TRBJ1-1; 9 nucleotides align to TRBD1. Germline CDR1 reads MGHDK; CDR2 reads SYGVNS. The J segment lost 5 bases and the V segment lost 6 bases, leaving 7 bases of the junction unmatched. This CDR3 is built from 14 residues. The DNA for the CDR3 is TGTGCCAGCAGCGCCCCGGGACAGGGTACTGAAGCTTTCTTT. Translating it yields CASSAPGQGTEAFF.